This T cell receptor (beta chain) originates from a study of shared clonotypes between healthy human individuals (dated by TCRdb to the early 2020s). At the level of the whole study: Two women and a few men aged 18 to 49 years were included in the cohort. Different laboratories and diverse techniques were used to prepare libraries and sequence TCR repertoires, to increase sequencing depth and limit assay-specific biases. Per donor, leukapheresis produced somewhere between about 0.94 and 9 billion PBMCs. For each donor, CD4 naive and CD4 memory were each run on three plates, CD8 naive on two plates, and CD8 memory on one plate. Blood TCR repertoires of 5 or 6 healthy adults were deeply sequenced to estimate repertoire size and the extent of clonotype sharing between individuals. Study-wide findings and limitations: The small number of donors limited the genetic and exposure-history diversity represented. Rarefaction of sorted-subset datasets indicated incomplete sequencing despite the large sequencing depth. Only blood was sampled, and tissue TCR repertoires likely differ from those in blood. When a few donors were compared, the shared fraction of clonotypes was about 5% for naive CD4, 3.5% to 4% for naive CD8, 2.3% for memory CD4, and less than 0.5% for memory CD8. Pairwise subsampling indicated that sequencing depth was expected to affect the degree of clonotype sharing among donors. Clonotypes shared by all four sorted-subset donors showed higher generation probabilities than non-shared clonotypes. Estimated clonotype richness was generally larger for naive than for memory subsets.

Using the deep immunoSEQ assay, TCR CDR3 regions were amplified from genomic DNA by multiplex PCR. Genomic DNA extracted from each cell subset was distributed evenly over all wells of several immunoSEQ 96-well plates, and each plate served as one replicate. For sorted subsets, each replicate PCR was loaded with 150 to 250 ng genomic DNA, equivalent to 30,000 or so T cell genomes. Purified libraries were quantified with a Qubit 3.0 fluorometer, sized on a Bioanalyzer 2100, and re-quantified with the KAPA Library Quantification kit. Every immunoSEQ 96-well plate was sequenced on a separate single-read 150-cycle Illumina NextSeq 550 flow cell. The paper's processing steps were these. Because only junctional sequences without quality scores were contained in the immunoSEQ output, filtering matching that applied to full-length reads could not be performed. To assign V/J genes and CDR3, sequences were annotated against IMGT germline references using PyIR, a Python wrapper for IgBLAST v1.9. Reads were filtered out if the reads had weak V/J assignments (E-value above 1e-6), no CDR3, stop codons, out-of-frame junctions, or ambiguous translated residues. A V3J clonotype was defined by an identical inferred V gene, J gene, and CDR3 amino acid sequence. The percentage overlap between two repertoires was calculated by dividing the number of shared unique clonotypes by the size of the smaller repertoire. Three approaches were used to assess repertoire richness: RTK rarefaction, the Chao1 estimator, and Recon v2.1 estimates of unobserved clonotypes. OLGA was used to compute generation probabilities for all TCRbeta clonotypes that the gDNA method yielded from a few donors. TCRdb took over this immuneACCESS table, retaining in-frame rearrangements with V and J assigned. Such tables are incomplete; in checked studies, under half of the missing clones stem from an unresolved V gene, and the remainder is unexplained. The V and J calls and the clone size are those of that table, but D and trimming were determined from the DNA. The sample has over a million clones on record, about 80% of them singletons. The ten largest clonotypes hold around 1.5% of the sample.

In the case of this clone: What antigen it recognizes has not been identified. No base quality information exists; no much larger clone differs at one position.

The donors were healthy, HIV-negative adults who had no recently reported acute infections or vaccinations. Every donor was a Caucasian adult living in Nashville, Tennessee, USA. CD4+ T cells were enriched through magnetic negative selection, after which naive cells were positively selected on CD45RA and the remaining negative fraction served as the memory subset. Blood was collected by leukapheresis, and PBMCs were isolated by Ficoll-Histopaque density gradient centrifugation and then cryopreserved in liquid nitrogen vapor phase. Analytical flow cytometry was used to check the purity and quantity of every magnetically sorted T cell population. Genomic DNA was isolated from every sorted fraction and measured by UV absorbance on a Nanodrop 2000c. Taken from the germline V gene, the CDR1 and CDR2 loops are LGHNA and YSLEER. V trim: 1 base; J trim: 2 bases; unmatched bases: 17. Taken from cysteine to phenylalanine, the CDR3 has 20 residues. The kept DNA is CDR3 alone, 60 bases in frame from the first base.

The receptor chain draws on TRBV4-3 and TRBJ2-1, and 7 junction bases match TRBD2. Sequencing was carried out using memory CD4+ T cells sorted from blood. The cell subset or site label of this sample denotes: CD45RA-negative fraction. This TCR was recovered from a man between 18 and 29 years old in good health. The DNA is TGCGCCAGCAGCCAAGTAACACTAGCGCAAACCCGGGGAGCCTACAATGAGCAGTTCTTC. The encoded protein is CASSQVTLAQTRGAYNEQFF.